This T cell receptor beta chain stems from a study of T cell responses to AZD1222 COVID-19 vaccine. Study observations and caveats: Seropositive status at baseline applied to only six AZD1222 recipients.

The germline V gene encodes CDR1 MDHEN and CDR2 SYDVKM. This CDR3 spans 16 amino acids. V lost 7 bases to trimming and J lost 3 bases, with 21 bases between them. Points on this clone: Its antigen is still unknown.

Generated by immunoSEQ multiplex PCR, the TCRdb table keeps only in-frame clones and is missing some. The repertoire holds more than 95,000 clones, with over 80% as singletons. This clonotype originated in an adult in good health. This chain uses TRBV28 with TRBJ1-1, with TRBD1 as a possible D gene (6 bases). The source was peripheral blood, collected on day 0 of AZD1222 vaccination. The DNA of the CDR3 is TGTGCCAGCAAGTCCCAGGGCCATAACAGGGACACTGAAGCTTTCTTT. Its protein is CASKSQGHNRDTEAFF.